These T cell receptor beta chains were read from a single sample in a study of shared clonotypes between healthy human individuals. Data came from immunoSEQ multiplex PCR; TCRdb stores just in-frame clones and leaves some out. The sample has 450,000 to 500,000 clones, roughly 80% seen once; the top ten hold about 13%. The sequenced sample consisted of PBMCs. The receptor set was obtained from a woman in her thirties or forties in good health. Some clones in this sample may be carry-over from other donors' samples. The CDR3 runs from the conserved cysteine through the conserved F or W. Each record gives: J gene, V gene, CDR3 protein.

TRBJ2-7 TRBV27 CASSQQGALFYEQYF
TRBJ1-2 TRBV6-1 CASGGRDYGYTF
TRBJ1-2 TRBV29-1 CSVETANYGYTF
TRBJ1-2 TRBV25-1 CASQMNYGYTF
TRBJ2-1 TRBV28 CASRGTSGRDLFNEQFF
TRBJ2-5 TRBV5-1 CASSPLQGAGETQYF
TRBJ1-5 TRBV6-5 CASSLETVGPQHF
TRBJ2-2 TRBV4-1 CASSQPLAGGWELFF
TRBJ1-5 TRBV7-2 CASSFSGAGSNQPQHF
TRBJ2-7 TRBV5-1 CASSLGNYEQYF
TRBJ2-6 TRBV4-2 CASSQAMRSGANVLTF
TRBJ2-4 TRBV9 CASSVGQGVIAKNIQYF
TRBJ2-3 TRBV6-6 CASRLGTPGDTQYF
TRBJ2-7 TRBV11-2 CASSSRLAGTAYEQYF
TRBJ2-5 TRBV7-2 CASSPPPISETQYF
TRBJ2-5 TRBV18 CASSPTSGRAFGTQYF
TRBJ2-7 TRBV27 CASSFFAGGLPEQYF
TRBJ1-1 TRBV27 CASSTRQGTNTEAFF
TRBJ2-6 TRBV23-1 CASSQSRGQSFSGANVLTF
TRBJ2-3 TRBV2 CASTDITDTQYF
TRBJ2-5 TRBV5-1 CASSPSTSQETQYF
TRBJ2-1 TRBV10-3 CAISESGNGLAWYEQFF
TRBJ2-7 TRBV7-9 CASSQPLGTGDPYEQYF
TRBJ2-3 TRBV28 CASSLLAGTDTQYF
TRBJ1-5 TRBV6-4 CASSDGGEGQPQHF
TRBJ2-3 TRBV10-2 CASSEWDRGTDTQYF
TRBJ2-2 TRBV15 CATSRDEVGLAGVPGELFF
TRBJ1-1 TRBV7-6 CASSPGPRTEAFF
TRBJ2-7 TRBV21-1 CASSKTTGGGQLNQYEQYF
TRBJ2-5 TRBV29-1 CSVEVATQETQYF
TRBJ1-3 TRBV6-1 CASSPGTGSGNTIYF
TRBJ2-1 TRBV29-1 CSVDRAYNEQFF
TRBJ1-2 TRBV5-5 CASSAARGGYTF
TRBJ2-7 TRBV5-5 CASTGSGWGYEQYF
TRBJ2-2 TRBV14 CASSHRTGYTGELFF
TRBJ1-5 TRBV28 CASSRPTGGAQPQHF
TRBJ2-5 TRBV6-6 CASSYLAGMETQYF
TRBJ1-5 TRBV28 CASSLDLQPQHF
TRBJ1-5 TRBV19 CASKGNQPQHF
TRBJ2-2 TRBV27 CASSQRTGYTGELFF
TRBJ2-7 TRBV14 CASSRGLAVYEQYF
TRBJ2-2 TRBV5-1 CASSLDVVGELFF
TRBJ1-5 TRBV5-1 CASSLDGRRGNQPQHF
TRBJ1-3 TRBV28 CASSSGGPGSGNTIYF
TRBJ2-5 TRBV25-1 CASRDRGETQYF
TRBJ2-6 TRBV4-3 CASSQERGTGANVLTF